This record looks at one T cell receptor (beta chain) sequence and its context. Its specificity is unknown. The data originate from a study of identical twins. Study-wide findings and caveats: Findings depended on cross-sectional statistics rather than tracking the same donors. Out-of-frame TCR alpha sharing observed in monozygotic twins exceeded model estimates. Twins shared out-of-frame alpha sequences with excess low generation probability. In cord blood, abundant beta clonotypes had fewer insertions; memory showed no trend.

TCRdb re-called the 5' RACE reads with MiXCR, one entry per CDR3 protein. The sample lists about 390,000 distinct CDR3 sequences, roughly 9% seen once, with under 10% in the top ten. The TCR was taken from a woman between 45 and 60 years old in good health. The specimen sequenced was naive T cells sorted from blood.

The CDR3 nucleotides read TGTGCCAGCAGCTTAGCTCGACCCAACGAGCAGTACTTC. It codes for CASSLARPNEQYF. The chain couples TRBV7-6 to TRBJ2-7; no firm D call. The CDR3 is made up of 13 amino acids. The germline V and J ends were trimmed by 0 bases and 5 bases, with 8 bases remaining between them. Germline CDR1 and CDR2: SGHVS and FNYEAQ.